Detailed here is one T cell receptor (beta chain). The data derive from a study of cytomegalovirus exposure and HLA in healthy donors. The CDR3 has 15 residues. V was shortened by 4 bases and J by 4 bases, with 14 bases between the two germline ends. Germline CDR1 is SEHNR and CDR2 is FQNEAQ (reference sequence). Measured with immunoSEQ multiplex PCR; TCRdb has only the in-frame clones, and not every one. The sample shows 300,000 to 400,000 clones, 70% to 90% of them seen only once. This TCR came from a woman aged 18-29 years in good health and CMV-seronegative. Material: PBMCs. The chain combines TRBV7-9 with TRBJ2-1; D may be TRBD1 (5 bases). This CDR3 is CASSSRQHPYNEQFF. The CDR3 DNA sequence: TGTGCCAGCAGCTCTCGACAGCACCCATACAATGAGCAGTTCTTC.